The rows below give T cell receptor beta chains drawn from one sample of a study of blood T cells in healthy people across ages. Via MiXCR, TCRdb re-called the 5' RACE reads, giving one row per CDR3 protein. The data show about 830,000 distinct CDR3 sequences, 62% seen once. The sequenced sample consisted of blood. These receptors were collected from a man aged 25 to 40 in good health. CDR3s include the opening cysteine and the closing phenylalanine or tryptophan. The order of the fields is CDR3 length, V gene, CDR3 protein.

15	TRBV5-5	CASSLQGDRDYEQFF
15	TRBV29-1	CSVEAGALRTDTQYF
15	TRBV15	CATSRDDRGPETQYF
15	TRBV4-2	CASSQALGAREKLFF
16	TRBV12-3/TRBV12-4	CASSFSTVLAYNEQFF
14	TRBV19	CASSIEDSKNIQYF
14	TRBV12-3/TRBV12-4	CASSITRGRQPQHF
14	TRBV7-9	CASSSGQINSPLHF
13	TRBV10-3	CAVGGANTGELFF
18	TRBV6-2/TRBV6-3	CASSYSYLRTSGAYEQYF
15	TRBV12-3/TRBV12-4	CASSFMGRDGGELFF
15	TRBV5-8	CASSSTTGVKGTQYF
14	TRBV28	CASRRGWAKNIQYF
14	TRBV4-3	CASSQDNRRNGYTF
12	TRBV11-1	CASSFHSDTQYF
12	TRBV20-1	CSAGAGEGKQYF
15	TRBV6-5	CASSYQGGVNSPLHF
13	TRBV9	CASSPSGDSPLHF
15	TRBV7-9	CASSSSRTVSYEQYF
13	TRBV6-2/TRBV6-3	CASTGHGADTQYF
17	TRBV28	CASSLDQGTSGANVLTF
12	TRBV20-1	CSARVQGYEQYF
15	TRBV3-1	CASSLLSGQGDGYTF
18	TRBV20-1	CSATGGTGQGHSNQPQHF
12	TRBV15	CATSSVYNEQFF
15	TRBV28	CASSLSGRPYNEQYF
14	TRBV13	CASSLPEGGDEQFF
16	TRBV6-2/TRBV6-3	CASSFDRDTYQETQYF
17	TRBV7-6	CASSLTGLGARSDTQYF
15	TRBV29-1	CSVVSAGAEREKLFF
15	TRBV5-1	CASSSAEGAIYEQYF
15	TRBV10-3	CAISEGDQWTDTQYF
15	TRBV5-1	CASSLASVGLDEQFF
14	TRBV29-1	CSVDGDRLYNEQYF
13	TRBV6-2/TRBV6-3	CASSPGQGREQYF
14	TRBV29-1	CSAGGDGGTDTQYF
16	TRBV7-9	CASINTAFSSYNEQFF
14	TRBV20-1	CSARGGLAGGEQFF
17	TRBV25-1	CASKGQGTNSGANVLTF
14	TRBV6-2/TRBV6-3	CASSFLDSQETQYF
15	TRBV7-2	CASSLGLSGANVLTF
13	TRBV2	CATGQELNSPLHF
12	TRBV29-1	CSVVLSTDTQYF
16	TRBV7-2	CASSPGTGFGEYGYTF
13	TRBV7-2	CASSCQAGGGYTF
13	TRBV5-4	CASSFRGVHGYTF
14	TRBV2	CASRLRDGPYEQYF
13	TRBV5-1	CASRQGQEETQYF
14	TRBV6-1	CASNPGQVNYGYTF
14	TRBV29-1	CSTRSGGDGGELFF
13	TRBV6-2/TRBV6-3	CASSSWIGTEAFF
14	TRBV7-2	CASSPQVAADTQYF
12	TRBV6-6	CASSLTGWEQYF
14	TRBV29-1	CSASRGGGYNEQFF
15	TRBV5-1	CASSLAGQEFYGYTF
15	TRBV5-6	CASSLGGPGKNIQYF
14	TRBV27	CASISRAGGYEQYF
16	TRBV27	CASSGLYSGTDYGYTF
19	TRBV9	CASSDSPTGTPDTYNEQFF